This T cell receptor beta chain derives from a study of molecular identifiers for immune sequencing clone quantification. The table lists this clonotype with many counts. TCRdb ran MiXCR on the PCR reads and lists one entry per CDR3 protein. This sample has a few hundred thousand distinct CDR3 sequences, with about 22% found just once. The sample consisted of naive CD8+ T cells from blood, with Jurkat cell RNA spiked in. The sample's subset: FACS-sorted CD8+CD4-CCR7+CD45RA+ naive T cells. This TCR derives from a human donor in good health. Some libraries in this study had Jurkat cell RNA spiked in.

CDR3 in amino acids: CASSRGTKQETQYF. The CDR3 DNA sequence: TGCGCCAGCAGCAGAGGGACCAAACAAGAGACCCAGTACTTC. This chain links TRBV5-1 with TRBJ2-5; either TRBD1 or TRBD2 may fit D (5 bases each). V was shortened by 4 bases and J by 2 bases, with 12 bases between the two germline ends. Germline CDR1 and CDR2: SGHRS and YFSETQ. The CDR3 totals 14 residues.